Below are 5 T cell receptor beta chains sequenced from a single sample in a study of blood T cell repertoires in COVID-19. Method: immunoSEQ multiplex PCR; TCRdb's copy keeps in-frame clones and lacks some. The sample lists a few hundred thousand clones, almost 85% occurring once. Material: peripheral blood. These receptors originate from a human donor in a cohort sampled during active COVID-19.

The chain couples TRBV27 to TRBJ1-5; 8 bases are a match to TRBD1. Germline V lookup: CDR1 MNHEY, CDR2 SMNVEV (reference sequence). The CDR3 totals 14 residues. After removal of 0 bases from V and 7 bases from J, the junction contained 2 bases not matched to a gene. The DNA for the CDR3 is TGTGCCAGCAGTTTATCGGCAGGGGGCCAGCCCCAGCATTTT. Translating gives CASSLSAGGQPQHF.

This clone has a handful of counts. V is TRBV5-4 and J is TRBJ1-5, with D maybe TRBD1 (6 bases). V lost 5 bases and J lost 3, with 12 bases in between. Per germline, CDR1 SGHNT and CDR2 YYREEE (reference sequence). The CDR3 has 14 amino acids. In DNA, the CDR3 is TGTGCCAGCAGTTTACAGGGATTCAATCAGCCCCAGCATTTT. Amino acids: CASSLQGFNQPQHF.

The chain employs TRBV3-1 (or the pseudogene TRBV3-2) and TRBJ1-1, with D perhaps TRBD1 (6 bases). This CDR3 has 15 amino acids. The germline V gene has CDR1 LGHDT and CDR2 YNNKEL (reference sequence). Trimming left V 4 bases short and J 6 bases short, with 18 bases between. The CDR3 coding sequence is TGTGCCAGCAGCCCCGACCCTACAGGGAGCCCTGAAGCTTTCTTT. Its translation is CASSPDPTGSPEAFF.

This chain links TRBV11-2 with TRBJ2-3, with TRBD1 identical over 7 bases. CDR1 is SGHAT and CDR2 is FQNNGV in the germline V gene. J gave up 2 bases and V 7 bases, and 6 bases lay outside the gene matches. The CDR3 contains 14 residues. This CDR3 reads CASTKGGTTDTQYF. Written as DNA, the CDR3 is TGTGCCAGCACCAAAGGGGGCACCACAGATACGCAGTATTTT.

The chain links TRBV10-2 to TRBJ1-5; D might be TRBD1 (6 bases). This CDR3 has 21 amino acids. With 6 bases removed from V and 2 bases from J, the gap between germline ends came to 32 bases. Germline-derived CDR1 and CDR2 are WSHSY and SAAADI. This chain's CDR3 is CASSDRDSGGRIRRGNQPQHF. The CDR3 bases are TGCGCCAGCAGCGACCGGGATAGCGGGGGGCGGATTCGACGGGGCAATCAGCCCCAGCATTTT.